The entry that follows covers one TCR beta chain sequence. The data were taken from a study of blood T cells in healthy people across ages. Trimming removed 0 bases from V and 4 bases from J, with 11 bases in between. Germline assignment: CDR1 MNHNS and CDR2 SASEGT. CDR3 length: 15 residues. A second about 7 to 11 cycle PCR used barcoded and J-beta primers. TCRdb reprocessed the 5' RACE reads with MiXCR, giving one entry per CDR3 protein. The sample consists of hundreds of thousands of distinct CDR3 sequences, 58% of them appearing once. Sequenced input: blood. This receptor was taken from a man aged 25 to 45 in good health. The chain combines TRBV6-1 with TRBJ2-3, with D possibly matching TRBD2 (6 bases). CDR3 nucleotides: TGTGCCAGCAGTGAAGCGGCGGGATTGTCAGATACGCAGTATTTT. This encodes CASSEAAGLSDTQYF.